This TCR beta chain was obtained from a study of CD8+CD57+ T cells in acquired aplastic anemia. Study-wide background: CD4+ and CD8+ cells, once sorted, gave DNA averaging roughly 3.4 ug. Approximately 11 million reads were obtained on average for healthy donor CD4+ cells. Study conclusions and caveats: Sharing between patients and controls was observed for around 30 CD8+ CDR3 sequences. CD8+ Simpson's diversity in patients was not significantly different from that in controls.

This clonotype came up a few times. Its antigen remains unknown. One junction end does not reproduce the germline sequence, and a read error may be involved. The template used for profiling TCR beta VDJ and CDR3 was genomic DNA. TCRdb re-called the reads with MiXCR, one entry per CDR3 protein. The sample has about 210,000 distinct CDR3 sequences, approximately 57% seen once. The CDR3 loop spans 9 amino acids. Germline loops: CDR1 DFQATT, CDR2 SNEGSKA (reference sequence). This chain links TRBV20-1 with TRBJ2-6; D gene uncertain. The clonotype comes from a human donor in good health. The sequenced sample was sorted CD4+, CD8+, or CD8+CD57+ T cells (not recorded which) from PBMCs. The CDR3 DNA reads TGCAGTGCTAGGGTCGTCCGGACTTTC. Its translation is CSARVVRTF.